These 5 T cell receptor beta chains came from one sample sequenced in a study of blood T cells in healthy people across ages. The use of a sample-barcoded 5' primer and a J-beta primer mix characterized a second PCR of about 6 to 11 cycles. TCRdb re-called the 5' RACE reads through MiXCR, storing one row per CDR3 protein. Among about 620,000 distinct CDR3 sequences listed, under 65% were seen once. Sequenced material: blood. The receptors were gathered from a woman older than 75 in good health.

The rearrangement links TRBV11-2 to TRBJ2-6; D is undetermined. Germline loops: CDR1 SGHAT, CDR2 FQNNGV. V was shortened by 5 bases and J by 0 bases, with 8 bases between the two germline ends. The CDR3 covers 15 residues. CDR3 in DNA: TGTGCCAGCAGCCGCCAAACCTCTGGGGCCAACGTCCTGACTTTC. As protein: CASSRQTSGANVLTF.

The chain has TRBV27 and TRBJ1-2; 9 bases are a match to TRBD1. V lost 2 bases to trimming and J lost 4 bases; unmatched junction nucleotides: 8. Per germline, CDR1 MNHEY and CDR2 SMNVEV (reference sequence). This CDR3 has 16 residues. The CDR3 nucleotides read TGTGCCAGCAGTTTACTAACAGGGGGCATGGGCTATGGCTACACCTTC. Its translation: CASSLLTGGMGYGYTF.

This clonotype was observed a handful of times. CDR3 residues: CASSTAGRFNYGYTF. CDR3 DNA: TGTGCCAGCAGTACCGCGGGCAGGTTTAACTATGGCTACACCTTC. The V gene is TRBV7-8, the J gene TRBJ1-2; D is uncertain. Trimming took 6 bases from V and 1 from J, leaving 15 bases between them. This CDR3 comprises 15 residues. Per the germline V gene, CDR1 is SGHVS and CDR2 is FQNEAQ.

This chain connects TRBV28 to TRBJ2-2; no firm D call. The germline V gene has CDR1 MDHEN and CDR2 SYDVKM. V lost 4 bases, J lost 6 bases, and 6 bases lay in between. The CDR3 spans 12 residues. The CDR3 here is CASSYRAGELFF. The CDR3 DNA is TGTGCCAGCAGTTACCGTGCCGGGGAGCTGTTTTTT.

The chain is built from TRBV24-1 and TRBJ2-1; 7 nucleotides line up with TRBD1. Germline-derived CDR1 and CDR2 are KGHDR and SFDVKD. The CDR3 has 17 residues. With V trimmed by 4 bases and J by 2 bases, 10 bases remained unmatched. CDR3 loop: CATSDPSTGSPYNEQFF. In DNA form, the CDR3 reads TGTGCCACCAGTGACCCCTCGACAGGGAGCCCCTACAATGAGCAGTTCTTC.